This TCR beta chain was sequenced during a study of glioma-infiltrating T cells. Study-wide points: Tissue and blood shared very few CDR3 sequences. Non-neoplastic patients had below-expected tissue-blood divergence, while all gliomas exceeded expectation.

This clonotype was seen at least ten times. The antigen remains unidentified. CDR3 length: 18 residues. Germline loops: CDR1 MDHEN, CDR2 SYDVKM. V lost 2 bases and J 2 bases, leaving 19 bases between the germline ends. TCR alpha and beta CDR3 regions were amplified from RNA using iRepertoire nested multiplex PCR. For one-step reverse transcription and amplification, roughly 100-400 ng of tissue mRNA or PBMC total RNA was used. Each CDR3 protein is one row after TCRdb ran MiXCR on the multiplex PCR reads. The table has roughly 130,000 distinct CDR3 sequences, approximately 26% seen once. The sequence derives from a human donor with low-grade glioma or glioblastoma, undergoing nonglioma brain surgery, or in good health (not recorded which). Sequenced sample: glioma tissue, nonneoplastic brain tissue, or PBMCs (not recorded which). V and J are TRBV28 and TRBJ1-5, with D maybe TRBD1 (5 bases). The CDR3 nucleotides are TGTGCCAGCAGTTTACGGTTCGGAGGGGAAAAACGCAATCAGCCCCAGCATTTT. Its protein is CASSLRFGGEKRNQPQHF.